The clone carrying this TCR beta chain was recorded once. This record comes from a study of blood T cell repertoires in COVID-19. Across the study: In each case, the material was cDNA or gDNA derived from T cells, B-cell-depleted T cells, or PBMCs.

CDR3 length: 12 residues. Trimming removed 5 bases at V and 9 bases at J, with 11 bases between. Clones were read by immunoSEQ multiplex PCR, and TCRdb kept only the in-frame ones, dropping some. The sample has 250,000 to 350,000 clones, 85% seen once. The sequencing input was PBMCs or T cells enriched from blood (not recorded which). The TCR was taken from a woman aged 50 to 65 who had recovered from COVID-19. The chain couples TRBV12-3 or TRBV12-4 to TRBJ1-5, with D uncertain. Here the CDR3 reads CASSIQPGPQHF. The CDR3 DNA sequence: TGTGCCAGCAGTATTCAACCGGGGCCCCAGCATTTT.